The T cell receptor (beta chain) described here comes from a study of T cell responses to AZD1222 COVID-19 vaccine. Study-level points and caveats: Epitopes outside B.1.351 and B.1.1.7 mutated regions reportedly drew nearly half of spike TCRs.

CDR3 size: 13 residues. The germline CDR1 and CDR2 sequences are SEHNR and FQNEAQ (reference sequence). The V gene lost 2 bases and the J gene lost 1 base, with 4 bases spanning the gap. Researchers grouped second doses given at about 4 or about 12 weeks into one pool. There are a few counts of this clone. Its cognate antigen is unknown. Produced via immunoSEQ multiplex PCR; TCRdb's table is partial and in-frame only. The data hold about 180,000 clones, with about 88% observed a single time. The sequences come from peripheral blood, collected 28 days after the second AZD1222 dose. This TCR came from an adult who received the AZD1222 COVID-19 vaccine. The rearrangement uses TRBV7-9 and TRBJ2-3; no clear D gene. The DNA for the CDR3 is TGTGCCAGCAGCTTATACGGCACAGATACGCAGTATTTT. Protein: CASSLYGTDTQYF.